This T cell receptor (beta chain) originates from a study of blood T cell repertoires in COVID-19. Study at large: Material from acute and convalescent COVID-19 was sourced from the United States, Italy and Spain.

Original processing methods: Cell counts per sample came from amplifying reference gene primers. Libraries were prepared by immunoSEQ multiplex PCR; TCRdb keeps only in-frame clonotypes and omits some of them. The V and J calls and clone size are taken from that table; D and trimming were inferred from the DNA. The data show almost 500,000 clones, about 88% seen once. From germline, CDR1 is SSHAT and CDR2 FNYEAQ (reference sequence). The CDR3 totals 15 residues. Individuals drawn from some 25 US areas were roughly 18 to 95 years old. Donors of Cohort 3 who recovered were those that had two negative PCRs, clearance, or symptom resolution. On this clone itself: One end of the junction varies from germline; a read error may be responsible.

The clonotype originates from a woman in her sixties or seventies who had recovered from COVID-19. The chain has TRBV7-7 and TRBJ2-2, with D tentatively TRBD2 (6 bases). The sequenced sample was PBMCs or T cells enriched from blood (not recorded which). CDR3 DNA: TGTGCTAGCAGCCCCTCAGGCGGGGACACCGGGGAGCTGTTTTTT. Its protein product is CASSPSGGDTGELFF. Together with reference TRBV7-7 and TRBJ2-2, the CDR3 gives the full variable domain: GAGVSQSPRYKVTKRGQDVTLRCDPISSHATLYWYQQALGQGPEFLTYFNYEAQPDKSGLPSDRFSAERPEGSISTLTIQRTEQRDSAMYRCASSPSGGDTGELFFGEGSRLTVL.